The next 29 T cell receptor beta chains were all read from a single sample in a study of human T cells and chemical hapten exposure. Noted time point: patch test 2, 6 weeks after DPC sensitization. Treatment here: therapeutic diphenylcyclopropenone sensitization with weekly scalp DPC. One entry per CDR3 protein results from TCRdb running MiXCR on the RACE reads. The sample consists of over 70,000 distinct CDR3 sequences, 8.5% of them appearing once. Material: whole blood, obtained in connection with sensitization to the hapten diphenylcyclopropenone (DPC). Receptors originate from a woman between 50 and 59 years old with alopecia areata. Some clones in this sample may be carry-over from other donors' samples.

This clonotype was observed many times. CDR3 in amino acids: CASSGQRAANGYTF. For the CDR3, the DNA is TGTGCCAGCAGTGGACAAAGGGCAGCAAATGGCTACACCTTC. The rearrangement links TRBV2 to TRBJ1-2; D gene uncertain. Trimming removed 4 bases at V and 6 bases at J, with 15 bases between. CDR3 length equals 14 residues. Germline lookup yields CDR1 SNHLY and CDR2 FYNNEI.

This clonotype was picked up many times. The chain couples TRBV27 to TRBJ2-7; 13 nucleotides line up with TRBD2. This CDR3 has 13 amino acids. The germline gives CDR1 MNHEY, CDR2 SMNVEV (reference sequence). V lost 3 bases and J lost 11; bases outside the gene matches: 4. CDR3 sequence (DNA): TGTGCCAGCAGTTTTGGGACTAGCGGGACGGAGTACTTC. Protein product: CASSFGTSGTEYF.

Only a few counts were recorded for this clonotype. The V and J genes are TRBV29-1 and TRBJ2-3; D unresolved. This CDR3 has 12 amino acids. The V gene's germline CDR1 is SQVTM and CDR2 ANQGSEA. V dropped 6 bases and J dropped 1 base, with 8 bases sitting between them. For the CDR3, the DNA is TGCAGCGTGGGCACAGGCACAGATACGCAGTATTTT. Protein product: CSVGTGTDTQYF.

This clonotype was picked up a small number of times. This chain links TRBV6-5 with TRBJ2-2; D is possibly TRBD1 (6 bases). CDR3 size: 12 residues. Germline CDR1 reads MNHEY; CDR2 reads SVGAGI. Between the trimmed V and J ends, which lost 7 bases and 7 bases, there was a span of 10 bases. The CDR3 here is CASKGVGGELFF. The CDR3 nucleotides are TGTGCCAGCAAGGGGGTTGGCGGGGAGCTGTTTTTT.

In its sample, this clonotype was seen many times. The chain uses TRBV20-1 and TRBJ2-7, with D perhaps matching TRBD1 (8 bases). Germline CDR1 is DFQATT and CDR2 is SNEGSKA (reference sequence). Trimming cost V 5 bases and J 6 bases, with 14 bases left between them. The CDR3 is 12 amino acids. The CDR3 nucleotides read TGCAGTGCTTACAGGGGGGGCGGCGAGCAGTACTTC. Translated, it gives CSAYRGGGEQYF.

This CDR3 is CASSRWKTDLDSPLHF. CDR3 nucleotide sequence: TGTGCCAGCAGTCGATGGAAGACCGACTTGGATTCACCCCTCCACTTT. This chain connects TRBV6-5 to TRBJ1-6; D remains ambiguous. The germline V gene encodes CDR1 MNHEY and CDR2 SVGAGI. Trimming removed 5 bases from V and 8 bases from J, with 19 bases in between. The CDR3 is 16 residues long.

This clonotype showed up just a few times. This sequence joins TRBV6-2 or TRBV6-3 and TRBJ1-1; D might be TRBD1 (6 bases). CDR3 length: 13 residues. Trimming stripped 0 bases from V and 5 bases from J, with 7 bases between. Germline values: CDR1 MNHEY, CDR2 SVGEGT. The CDR3 DNA reads TGTGCCAGCAGTTACTCTAGGGGGACTGAAGCTTTCTTT. This encodes CASSYSRGTEAFF.

This clonotype was counted only a few times. The chain uses TRBV6-2 or TRBV6-3 and TRBJ2-7; D unclear. Deletions cut 3 bases from V and 2 bases from J, with 8 bases between. Germline V lookup: CDR1 MNHEY, CDR2 SVGEGT. The CDR3 sequence is 13 residues long. The CDR3 DNA reads as TGTGCCAGCAGTTATCTCGCCGCCTACGAGCAGTACTTC. Its protein product is CASSYLAAYEQYF.

This clonotype has ten or more counts. The chain links TRBV2 to TRBJ1-5; D is ambiguous. CDR1 is SNHLY and CDR2 is FYNNEI in the germline V gene. CDR3 length equals 14 residues. V lost 9 bases and J 6 bases, leaving 18 bases between the germline ends. CDR3 nucleotides: TGTGCCAGTTCTTTAAAACCCTCTGCTCAGCCCCAGCATTTT. Its translation: CASSLKPSAQPQHF.

This clonotype was observed a few times. The chain is built from TRBV16 and TRBJ1-5, with 9 bases matching TRBD1. The germline V gene encodes CDR1 KGHSY and CDR2 FQNENV. The CDR3 runs to 18 residues. V was clipped by 3 bases and J by 5 bases; unmatched bases: 14. The CDR3 DNA follows: TGTGCCAGCAGCCACACGGGACAGGGAGGTTTATTTGATCAGCCCCAGCATTTT. It encodes CASSHTGQGGLFDQPQHF.

This clonotype was detected a few times. V is TRBV27 and J is TRBJ1-5, with no clear D. V gave up 8 bases and J gave up 4 bases, with 12 bases separating them. Looked up from germline, CDR1 is MNHEY and CDR2 is SMNVEV (reference sequence). CDR3 length: 13 amino acids. Written as DNA, the CDR3 is TGTGCCAGCCCTGGGGTGAGAAATCAGCCCCAGCATTTT. It specifies CASPGVRNQPQHF.

The chain is built from TRBV6-2 or TRBV6-3 and TRBJ1-5; D not resolved. The CDR3 contains 17 residues. Deletions cut 5 bases from V and 1 base from J, with 18 bases between. Germline CDR1 is MNHEY and CDR2 is SVGEGT. Written as DNA, the CDR3 is TGTGCCAGCAGTCCGGACCGGGTTGCGGTAAGCAATCAGCCCCAGCATTTT. Translating it yields CASSPDRVAVSNQPQHF.

This clonotype was found many times. The J gene is TRBJ1-6, the V gene TRBV4-2, with TRBD1 matching 8 bases. This CDR3 region has 16 residues. Germline values: CDR1 LGHNA, CDR2 YNFKEQ. After removal of 0 bases from V and 7 bases from J, the junction contained 5 bases not matched to a gene. In DNA, the CDR3 is TGTGCCAGCAGCCAAGAAACCGGGACAGGCAATTCACCCCTCCACTTT. Its protein is CASSQETGTGNSPLHF.

The CDR3, as DNA: TGTGCCTGGAAGACTAGCGGACCCTCCTACAATGAGCAGTTCTTC. Translated, it gives CAWKTSGPSYNEQFF. This rearrangement joins TRBV30 to TRBJ2-1; 9 bases align to TRBD2. V gave up 4 bases and J gave up 0 bases; unmatched junction bases: 4. This CDR3 contains 15 residues. Germline CDR1 GTSNPN, CDR2 SVGIG (reference sequence).

This clonotype was recorded at least ten times. The V gene is TRBV29-1, the J gene TRBJ1-1; D is perhaps TRBD1 (5 bases). Between the trimmed V and J ends, which lost 6 bases and 5 bases, there was a span of 16 bases. The CDR3 contains 13 residues. The germline V gene encodes CDR1 SQVTM and CDR2 ANQGSEA. CDR3 residues: CSVKQGGETEAFF. In DNA, the CDR3 is TGCAGCGTGAAGCAGGGAGGAGAAACTGAAGCTTTCTTT.

This sequence joins TRBV2 and TRBJ1-2; the D is unclear. Looked up from germline, CDR1 is SNHLY and CDR2 is FYNNEI. This CDR3 has 14 residues. Trimming shortened V by 3 bases and J by 5 bases, and 13 bases separated the two germline ends. CDR3 sequence: CASSETVDGYGYTF. CDR3 nucleotide sequence: TGTGCCAGCAGTGAGACGGTGGACGGTTATGGCTACACCTTC.

Only a few counts were recorded for this clonotype. The V and J genes are TRBV7-2 and TRBJ2-3; D may match TRBD1 or TRBD2 (6 bases each). The ends were cut back, 4 bases at V and 2 bases at J, with 10 bases in the middle. CDR1 is SGHTA and CDR2 is FQGNSA in the germline V gene. The CDR3 runs 14 residues. The chain's CDR3 is CASSSGGYTDTQYF. CDR3 nucleotides: TGTGCCAGCAGCTCCGGGGGCTACACAGATACGCAGTATTTT.

Ten or more counts support this clonotype. V usage is TRBV29-1 and J usage is TRBJ1-1; D uncertain. The CDR3 length is 12 residues. In germline, CDR1 is SQVTM, CDR2 ANQGSEA. V lost 4 bases and J lost 0, with 6 bases in between. The CDR3 loop reads CSVAVMNTEAFF. The CDR3 coding sequence is TGCAGCGTTGCAGTCATGAACACTGAAGCTTTCTTT.

This clonotype was picked up a small number of times. V is TRBV10-3 and J is TRBJ2-3; 7 positions agree with TRBD2. The CDR3 covers 18 residues. Germline V lookup: CDR1 ENHRY, CDR2 SYGVKD. J was trimmed by 1 base and V by 3 bases; bases with no gene match: 13. CDR3 sequence (DNA): TGTGCCATCAGTGAACAACCCGGGGCTAGCGGTCGCACAGATACGCAGTATTTT. The encoded protein is CAISEQPGASGRTDTQYF.

V and J are TRBV19 and TRBJ1-2; TRBD1 is a possible D gene (5 bases). V was pared by 0 bases and J by 4 bases, with 12 bases between. This CDR3 has 15 residues. Germline CDR1 reads LNHDA; CDR2 reads SQIVND (reference sequence). Here the CDR3 DNA reads TGTGCCAGTAGTATAGATCAGGCAGGGTTCTATGGCTACACCTTC. This codes for CASSIDQAGFYGYTF.

This clonotype has more than one count but fewer than ten. The gene calls are TRBV5-1 and TRBJ2-5, with D perhaps TRBD1 (6 bases). Germline lookup yields CDR1 SGHRS and CDR2 YFSETQ. Trimming stripped 3 bases from V and 1 base from J, with 7 bases between. The CDR3 spans 13 residues. CDR3 amino acids: CASSSTGQETQYF. The DNA of the CDR3 is TGCGCCAGCAGCTCGACAGGCCAAGAGACCCAGTACTTC.

This clonotype was found many times. The J gene is TRBJ2-7, the V gene TRBV20-1, with 8 bases aligning to TRBD1. The CDR3 contains 15 residues. Germline assignment: CDR1 DFQATT and CDR2 SNEGSKA (reference sequence). V shed 0 bases, J shed 0 bases, and the junction held 4 bases outside the gene matches. In DNA form, the CDR3 reads TGCAGTGCTAGAGAAACAGGGGGGAGCTCCTACGAGCAGTACTTC. Protein: CSARETGGSSYEQYF.

In this sample, this clonotype turned up a few times. The rearrangement uses TRBV5-1 and TRBJ1-6; TRBD1 aligns across 8 bases. The CDR3 loop spans 14 amino acids. Germline V gene lookup returns CDR1 SGHRS and CDR2 YFSETQ. V trimming: 4 bases; J trimming: 10 bases; junction bases outside the gene matches: 7. The CDR3 is CASSPGQEGSPLHF. In DNA, the CDR3 is TGCGCCAGCAGCCCGGGACAGGAGGGATCACCCCTCCACTTT. Using reference TRBV5-1 and TRBJ1-6 for the parts outside the CDR3, the full variable domain is KAGVTQTPRYLIKTRGQQVTLSCSPISGHRSVSWYQQTPGQGLQFLFEYFSETQRNKGNFPGRFSGRQFSNSRSEMNVSTLELGDSALYLCASSPGQEGSPLHFGNGTRLTVT.

Notes on this clonotype: The junction shows a germline mismatch at one end, possibly a read error. The gene calls are TRBV6-5 and TRBJ2-2; D may be TRBD1 or TRBD2 (5 bases each). Germline V CDR1 and CDR2: MNHEY, SVGAGI. The CDR3 extends over 15 amino acids. This chain's CDR3 is CPSHRDAANTGELFF. CDR3 nucleotide sequence: TGTCCCAGTCACCGGGACGCGGCGAACACCGGGGAGCTGTTTTTT.

Only a few counts were recorded for this clonotype. The chain joins TRBV6-1 to TRBJ2-7; no reliable D call. Looked up from germline, CDR1 is MNHNS and CDR2 is SASEGT. The V end was cut by 2 bases, the J end by 5 bases, with 16 bases between. The CDR3 consists of 15 residues. The DNA for the CDR3 is TGTGCCAGCAGTGAAAGGTCAGGAAGGTCGGACGAGCAGTACTTC. Amino acids: CASSERSGRSDEQYF.

This clonotype was detected only a few times. The CDR3 DNA sequence: TGTGCCAGCAGCTTAGGGAGAAACACCGGGGAGCTGTTTTTT. Translation gives CASSLGRNTGELFF. This rearrangement joins TRBV13 to TRBJ2-2; D unresolved. Germline V lookup: CDR1 PRHDT, CDR2 FYEKMQ (reference sequence). CDR3 size: 14 residues. The ends were cut back, 0 bases at V and 2 bases at J, with 4 bases in the middle.

This clonotype appeared many times. The chain recombines TRBV19 with TRBJ1-5; TRBD1 matches at 7 bases. The V gene's germline CDR1 is LNHDA and CDR2 SQIVND (reference sequence). This CDR3 is 15 amino acids long. V was clipped by 4 bases and J by 7 bases; unmatched bases: 10. Here the CDR3 reads CASSTFQGVRQPQHF. DNA of the CDR3: TGTGCCAGTAGTACCTTCCAGGGGGTTCGGCAGCCCCAGCATTTT.

There are a few counts of this clonotype. This chain joins TRBV19 and TRBJ2-7; D may be TRBD1 (6 bases). The CDR3 covers 12 residues. Between the trimmed V and J ends, which lost 7 bases and 2 bases, there was a span of 9 bases. Germline assignment: CDR1 LNHDA and CDR2 SQIVND (reference sequence). The DNA for the CDR3 is TGTGCCAGTACAGGGGACACCTACGAGCAGTACTTC. This encodes CASTGDTYEQYF.

This clonotype was observed a handful of times. CDR3 nucleotides: TGTGCCAGCAGCGAGGGTGGCATGGGAGCCAAAAACATTCAGTACTTC. Protein product: CASSEGGMGAKNIQYF. The rearrangement joins TRBV9 to TRBJ2-4; D not certain. The CDR3 consists of 16 residues. Looked up from germline, CDR1 is SGDLS and CDR2 is YYNGEE. Trimming cost V 3 bases and J 0 bases, with 13 bases left between them. The full variable domain, rest sourced from reference TRBV9 and TRBJ2-4, is DSGVTQTPKHLITATGQRVTLRCSPRSGDLSVYWYQQSLDQGLQFLIQYYNGEERAKGNILERFSAQQFPDLHSELNLSSLELGDSALYFCASSEGGMGAKNIQYFGAGTRLSVL.